The 12 T cell receptor beta chains reported below all come from one sample, sequenced in a study of human T cells and chemical hapten exposure. In TCRdb, the RACE reads were re-called with MiXCR into one record per CDR3 protein. The sample includes roughly 380,000 distinct CDR3 sequences, under 6.5% seen only once; the top ten take roughly 5.4%. The time point: patch test 2, 6 weeks after DPC sensitization. Treatment defined: therapeutic diphenylcyclopropenone sensitization with weekly scalp DPC. The source material was whole blood, sampled in connection with sensitization to the hapten diphenylcyclopropenone (DPC). The source of these receptors is a woman aged 18-29 years with alopecia areata. Some clones in this sample may be carry-over from other donors' samples.

V and J are TRBV6-5 and TRBJ2-3, with 8 bases identical to TRBD2. V gave up 7 bases and J gave up 0 bases; unmatched junction bases: 6. This CDR3 comprises 15 residues. The germline CDR1 and CDR2 sequences are MNHEY and SVGAGI. The CDR3 DNA reads TGTGCCAGCACCCTGCGGGGGGCTAGCACAGATACGCAGTATTTT. This codes for CASTLRGASTDTQYF.

This clonotype was seen ten or more times. This chain connects TRBV7-3 to TRBJ1-1; tentatively, D is TRBD1 (5 bases). The CDR3 consists of 14 residues. V was shortened by 5 bases and J by 6 bases, with 16 bases between the two germline ends. Per germline, CDR1 SGHTA and CDR2 FQGTGA. The CDR3 DNA reads TGTGCCAGCAGCCGAGGTAGGGGTTACGCTGAAGCTTTCTTT. Translated, it gives CASSRGRGYAEAFF. The full variable domain, completed using reference TRBV7-3 and TRBJ1-1, is GAGVSQTPSNKVTEKGKYVELRCDPISGHTALYWYRQSLGQGPEFLIYFQGTGAADDSGLPNDRFFAVRPEGSVSTLKIQRTERGDSAVYLCASSRGRGYAEAFFGQGTRLTVV.

This clonotype was seen many times. This sequence joins TRBV12-3 or TRBV12-4 and TRBJ1-3; tentatively, D is TRBD1 (5 bases). This CDR3 is built from 18 residues. Deletions cut 6 bases from V and 0 bases from J, with 21 bases between. CDR3 amino acids: CASSPGTLDPLSGNTIYF. CDR3 nucleotide sequence: TGTGCCAGCAGCCCAGGGACTCTGGACCCACTCTCTGGAAACACCATATATTTT.

The rearrangement links TRBV7-2 to TRBJ2-1, with 8 bases matching TRBD1. J gave up 5 bases and V 3 bases, and 9 bases lay outside the gene matches. Germline V gene sequence: CDR1 SGHTA, CDR2 FQGNSA. This CDR3 is built from 16 residues. The CDR3 loop reads CASSFPPGTGNNEQFF. CDR3 nucleotide sequence: TGTGCCAGCAGCTTCCCCCCCGGGACAGGAAACAATGAGCAGTTCTTC.

This rearrangement joins TRBV7-8 to TRBJ1-2; 10 nucleotides line up with TRBD1. The CDR3 loop spans 14 amino acids. Germline CDR1 reads SGHVS; CDR2 reads FQNEAQ. Trimming removed 5 bases from V and 6 bases from J; junction bases left unmatched: 6. The DNA for the CDR3 is TGTGCCAGCAGCATTGAGACAGGGGGCGATGGCTACACCTTC. It is translated as CASSIETGGDGYTF.

This clonotype was recorded at least ten times. CDR3 in DNA: TGTGCCAGCAGCGGAGTGAGGGGCGGGACCCTCCACTTT. Encoded protein: CASSGVRGGTLHF. J is TRBJ1-6 and V is TRBV11-2; TRBD1 might be the D (5 bases). V was cut by 5 bases and J by 14 bases, with 16 bases left in between. This CDR3 is 13 amino acids long. CDR1 and CDR2 (germline): SGHAT, FQNNGV. The whole variable domain, filled in from reference TRBV11-2 and TRBJ1-6, reads EAGVAQSPRYKIIEKRQSVAFWCNPISGHATLYWYQQILGQGPKLLIQFQNNGVVDDSQLPKDRFSAERLKGVDSTLKIQPAKLEDSAVYLCASSGVRGGTLHFGNGTRLTVT.

The V and J genes are TRBV2 and TRBJ1-2; 8 bases match TRBD1. The CDR3 is made up of 14 amino acids. V shed 6 bases and J 6 bases; nucleotides not matched to a gene: 9. CDR1 and CDR2 from the germline V gene are SNHLY and FYNNEI. CDR3 nucleotides: TGTGCCAGCAGGTCGGACAGGGTAGACAATGGCTACACCTTC. Protein product: CASRSDRVDNGYTF. Complete variable domain (other parts from reference TRBV2 and TRBJ1-2): EPEVTQTPSHQVTQMGQEVILRCVPISNHLYFYWYRQILGQKVEFLVSFYNNEISEKSEIFDDQFSVERPDGSNFTLKIRSTKLEDSAMYFCASRSDRVDNGYTFGSGTRLTVV.

The chain employs TRBV6-5 and TRBJ1-2; possibly TRBD1 for D (5 bases). CDR3 length equals 18 residues. Deletions cut 0 bases from V and 4 bases from J, with 21 bases between. Germline V gene lookup returns CDR1 MNHEY and CDR2 SVGAGI. CDR3 amino acids: CASSYSRGSAVQLYGYTF. Written as DNA, the CDR3 is TGTGCCAGCAGTTACTCGAGGGGCTCTGCCGTCCAACTCTATGGCTACACCTTC.

Many counts were recorded for this clonotype. The V call is TRBV7-2, the J call TRBJ2-3; D is perhaps TRBD1 (5 bases). CDR1 SGHTA and CDR2 FQGNSA come from the germline V gene. The CDR3 is 15 residues long. The V end was cut by 2 bases, the J end by 0 bases, with 9 bases between. The CDR3 sequence: CASSLQGYSTDTQYF. The CDR3 nucleotides read TGTGCCAGCAGCTTACAGGGTTATAGCACAGATACGCAGTATTTT.

This clonotype turned up a few times. The V call is TRBV11-2, the J call TRBJ1-1, with D possibly TRBD1 on 5 matching bases. CDR1 and CDR2 (germline): SGHAT, FQNNGV. The CDR3 is 13 amino acids. V lost 4 bases and J 8 bases, leaving 14 bases between the germline ends. The CDR3 DNA follows: TGTGCCAGCAGCTCCGACCGGGACCTCGAAGCTTTCTTT. This gives the protein CASSSDRDLEAFF.

This chain joins TRBV20-1 and TRBJ1-2; D not certain. Germline V gives CDR1 DFQATT, CDR2 SNEGSKA (reference sequence). The CDR3 length is 13 residues. V was pared by 5 bases and J by 0 bases, with 10 bases between. The CDR3 coding sequence is TGCAGTGCTGGGCACTCAACTAACTATGGCTACACCTTC. As protein: CSAGHSTNYGYTF.

At least ten counts were recorded for this clonotype. The V call is TRBV29-1, the J call TRBJ1-6, with D unresolved. Germline CDR1 SQVTM, CDR2 ANQGSEA. This CDR3 region has 13 residues. Trimming shortened V by 2 bases and J by 5 bases, and 7 bases separated the two germline ends. The CDR3 DNA is TGCAGCGTTGAAATCGCTGATAATTCACCCCTCCACTTT. Its protein product is CSVEIADNSPLHF.